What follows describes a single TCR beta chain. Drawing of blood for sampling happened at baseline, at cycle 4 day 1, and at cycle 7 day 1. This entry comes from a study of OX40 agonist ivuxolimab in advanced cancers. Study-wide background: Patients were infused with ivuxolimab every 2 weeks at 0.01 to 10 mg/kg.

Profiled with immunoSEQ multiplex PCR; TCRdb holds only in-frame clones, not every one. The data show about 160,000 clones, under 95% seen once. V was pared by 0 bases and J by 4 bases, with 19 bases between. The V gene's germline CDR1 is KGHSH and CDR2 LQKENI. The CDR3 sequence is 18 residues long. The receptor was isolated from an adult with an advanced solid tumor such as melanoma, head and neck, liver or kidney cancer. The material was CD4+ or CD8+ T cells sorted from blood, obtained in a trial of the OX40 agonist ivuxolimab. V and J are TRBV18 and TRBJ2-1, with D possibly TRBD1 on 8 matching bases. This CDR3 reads CASSPPAGDRDRYNEQFF. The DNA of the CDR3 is TGTGCCAGCTCACCACCTGCGGGAGACAGGGACAGGTACAATGAGCAGTTCTTC. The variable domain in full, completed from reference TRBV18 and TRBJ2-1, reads NAGVMQNPRHLVRRRGQEARLRCSPMKGHSHVYWYRQLPEEGLKFMVYLQKENIIDESGMPKERFSAEFPKEGPSILRIQQVVRGDSAAYFCASSPPAGDRDRYNEQFFGPGTRLTVL.